A selection of T cell receptor beta chains follows, all from one sample in a study of PD-L1 blockade in urothelial cancer. TCRdb's copy holds only in-frame clones and misses some; the assay was immunoSEQ multiplex PCR. The table has roughly 49,000 clones, 87% seen once. Sequences were derived from PBMCs, sampled around atezolizumab (anti-PD-L1) treatment. Every receptor here comes from a man aged 55 to 70 with urothelial cancer. The CDR3 runs from the conserved cysteine through the conserved F or W. The D gene is left open where the match is weak. Clone size is shown for a subset of rows, as once, few, many or a class of expanded clone.

j_call: TRBJ1-1; d_call: TRBD1; clone_size: -; v_call: TRBV30; cdr3_nt: TGTGCCTGGAGTCCGGGACAGGCAGCTTTCTTT; cdr3_aa: CAWSPGQAAFF
j_call: TRBJ2-5; d_call: TRBD2; clone_size: -; v_call: TRBV19; cdr3_nt: TGTGCCAGTAGTATTGGGCTAGCGGGGGGCCAAGAGACCCAGTACTTC; cdr3_aa: CASSIGLAGGQETQYF
j_call: TRBJ2-3; d_call: -; clone_size: -; v_call: TRBV7-2; cdr3_nt: TGTGCCAGCAGTTCTCCCGGTCGTGCGGGTGATACGCAGTATTTT; cdr3_aa: CASSSPGRAGDTQYF
j_call: TRBJ1-2; d_call: TRBD1; clone_size: -; v_call: TRBV5-1; cdr3_nt: TGCGCCAGCAGCACTACTGGGACAGTCGACTATGGCTACACCTTC; cdr3_aa: CASSTTGTVDYGYTF
j_call: TRBJ2-3; d_call: -; clone_size: -; v_call: TRBV18; cdr3_nt: TGTGCCAGTTCCGGGATGGGAGATACGCAGTATTTT; cdr3_aa: CASSGMGDTQYF
j_call: TRBJ1-3; d_call: TRBD1; clone_size: -; v_call: TRBV25-1; cdr3_nt: TGTGCCAGCAGTGAGGACAGGGCGGCGGGAAACACCATATATTTT; cdr3_aa: CASSEDRAAGNTIYF
j_call: TRBJ2-2; d_call: -; clone_size: -; v_call: TRBV5-8; cdr3_nt: TGTGCCAGCAGCTTGTATAGTGGGAACACCGGGGAGCTGTTTTTT; cdr3_aa: CASSLYSGNTGELFF
j_call: TRBJ1-5; d_call: -; clone_size: -; v_call: TRBV2; cdr3_nt: TGTGCCAGCAGTAAGGACAGATCTCAGCCCCAGCATTTT; cdr3_aa: CASSKDRSQPQHF
j_call: TRBJ1-1; d_call: -; clone_size: -; v_call: TRBV28; cdr3_nt: TGTGCCAGCAGTTTAACACACACTGAAGCTTTCTTT; cdr3_aa: CASSLTHTEAFF
j_call: TRBJ1-2; d_call: -; clone_size: -; v_call: TRBV25-1; cdr3_nt: TGTGCCAGCAGTCCCCGTGGGGGGGCGACCCATGGCTACACCTTC; cdr3_aa: CASSPRGGATHGYTF
j_call: TRBJ1-4; d_call: -; clone_size: few; v_call: TRBV5-1; cdr3_nt: TGCGCCAGCAGCTTGGTTACGGGAAGAGGTGAAAAACTGTTTTTT; cdr3_aa: CASSLVTGRGEKLFF
j_call: TRBJ2-2; d_call: TRBD2; clone_size: -; v_call: TRBV5-4; cdr3_nt: TGTGCCAGCAGCTTAGCTAGCGGGCGGAACACCGGGGAGCTGTTTTTT; cdr3_aa: CASSLASGRNTGELFF
j_call: TRBJ2-5; d_call: TRBD1; clone_size: -; v_call: TRBV7-9; cdr3_nt: TGTGCCAGCAGCTTAGGACAGGGAATCGAGACCCAGTACTTC; cdr3_aa: CASSLGQGIETQYF
j_call: TRBJ2-7; d_call: TRBD1; clone_size: -; v_call: TRBV15; cdr3_nt: TGTGCCACCAGCAGGGACAGGAGCTCCTACGAGCAGTACTTC; cdr3_aa: CATSRDRSSYEQYF
j_call: TRBJ2-5; d_call: TRBD2; clone_size: once; v_call: TRBV28; cdr3_nt: TGTGCCAGCAGTTTATCGTTGGGCGGGGGGGGCTACCAAGAGACCCAGTACTTC; cdr3_aa: CASSLSLGGGGYQETQYF
j_call: TRBJ1-2; d_call: -; clone_size: -; v_call: TRBV19; cdr3_nt: TGTGCCAGTAGTATCTCGATGACGGGGAGTTGGCGTGGCTACACCTTC; cdr3_aa: CASSISMTGSWRGYTF
j_call: TRBJ2-5; d_call: TRBD1; clone_size: -; v_call: TRBV25-1; cdr3_nt: TGTGCCAGCAGGGACAGGGAAGAGACCCAGTACTTC; cdr3_aa: CASRDREETQYF
j_call: TRBJ1-3; d_call: -; clone_size: -; v_call: TRBV19; cdr3_nt: TGTGCCAGTAGTCCACCCTCCGACAGAGATCTTGGAAACACCATATATTTT; cdr3_aa: CASSPPSDRDLGNTIYF
j_call: TRBJ1-4; d_call: -; clone_size: -; v_call: TRBV7-2; cdr3_nt: TGTGCCAGCAGCGCCAACGGGAGGAGTGAAAAACTGTTTTTT; cdr3_aa: CASSANGRSEKLFF
j_call: TRBJ2-3; d_call: -; clone_size: -; v_call: TRBV5-1; cdr3_nt: TGCGCCAGCAGCTTGGCCGGGCAGGGTGATACGCAGTATTTT; cdr3_aa: CASSLAGQGDTQYF
j_call: TRBJ1-5; d_call: TRBD1; clone_size: -; v_call: TRBV7-7; cdr3_nt: TGTGCTAGCAGTTGGGAACAGGGGTTAGGGGATCAGCCCCAGCATTTT; cdr3_aa: CASSWEQGLGDQPQHF
j_call: TRBJ1-4; d_call: TRBD1; clone_size: -; v_call: TRBV10-2; cdr3_nt: TGCGCCAGCAGTGATCAAACAGGGGGAAATGAAAAACTGTTTTTT; cdr3_aa: CASSDQTGGNEKLFF